This T cell receptor (beta chain) derives from a study of blood T cell repertoires in COVID-19 (TCRdb year 2020). Regarding the study in general: The collaborator samples originated in the United States, Italy and Spain and spanned the acute and convalescent phases of COVID-19. The prospective study material was composed of cDNA or gDNA derived from T cells, B-cell-depleted T cells, or PBMCs. Deeply sampled blood TCRbeta repertoires from subjects exposed to, actively infected with, or recovered from COVID-19 were included in the dataset. The repertoires were released in a freely available public database meant as a resource for research on the immune response to SARS-CoV-2. Samples came from the ongoing ImmuneRACE study (first 160 participants) plus 1,254 subjects from 6 global collaborators. A de-identified subject ID, COVID-19 status, age in years and sex were almost always included in the sample metadata. HLA class I and class II types, where available, came from metadata supplied by the sample provider rather than from assay-based typing. What the authors observed across the whole study: How much clinical and demographic metadata was included differed by source and by participant, and the metadata was provided uncurated.

The immunoSEQ Assay, a bias-controlled multiplex PCR, was used to amplify TCRbeta CDR3 regions from genomic DNA. Processing in the source paper ran as follows. The number of nucleated cells in each sample was estimated by amplification of reference gene primers within the assay. Sequence reads were collapsed and filtered to measure the absolute abundance of every unique TCRbeta CDR3 rearrangement. For each sample, productive Simpson clonality was calculated as the square root of Simpson's diversity index across productive rearrangements. TCRdb holds this immuneACCESS table with in-frame rearrangements only. Some clones are missing; in checked studies, unresolved V genes explain under half, and the rest has no known cause. Clonal size and the V and J genes are those of that table, whereas D and trimming came from the DNA. A total of about 110,000 clones appear in this sample, over 65% of them only once. The ten largest clonotypes hold around 4% of the sample.

CDR1 is given as SNHLY and CDR2 as FYNNEI, both from the germline V gene. The CDR3 covers 15 residues, taking in both the cysteine and the phenylalanine. Solely the CDR3 DNA is kept, with 45 bases framed from the first base. Trimming leaves V shorter by 4 bases and J shorter by 2 bases, with the junction holding 1 base beyond the gene matches. About this clone itself: Its antigen is still unknown. Per-nucleotide qualities are absent, and no much larger clonotype sits a single base away.

Whole blood was collected in K2EDTA tubes by collaborating institutions according to the institutions' own protocols. For TCRbeta analysis, collaborator samples were shipped as frozen whole blood, as isolated PBMCs, or as DNA extracted from either sample type. Sequenced sample: peripheral blood. This sequence was found in an elderly woman with acute or convalescent COVID-19. Recombination connected TRBV2 to TRBJ2-3; TRBD2 matches 12 bases in the middle. CDR3 region: CASSGTSGDTDTQYF. Read as DNA, the sequence is TGTGCCAGCAGTGGGACTAGCGGGGACACAGATACGCAGTATTTT.